The 27 T cell receptor beta chains presented below share a single source sample, sequenced in a study of healthy donors' naive CD4 and CD8 T cells. TCR libraries were built from 450 to 650 ng of total RNA by linear amplification. TCRdb re-derived calls from the reads in MiXCR, one entry per CDR3 protein. The sample lists 180,000 or so distinct CDR3 sequences, 74% occurring once. Sequencing input: naive CD4+ and CD8+ T cells sorted from blood, pooled from several donors. These receptors were taken from a pool of human donors in good health; the sample pools cells from several healthy donors.

This sequence joins TRBV18 and TRBJ1-5, with D possibly TRBD1 on 6 matching bases. The germline gives CDR1 KGHSH, CDR2 LQKENI. This CDR3 has 13 residues. V gave up 4 bases and J gave up 5 bases, with 9 bases separating them. This CDR3 is CASSLAGDQPQHF. CDR3 DNA sequence: TGTGCCAGCTCACTGGCAGGGGATCAGCCCCAGCATTTT.

This chain uses TRBV29-1 with TRBJ1-1; the D is unclear. V was pared by 7 bases and J by 4 bases, with 10 bases between. The CDR3 contains 11 residues. Germline V gives CDR1 SQVTM, CDR2 ANQGSEA. The CDR3 bases are TGCAGCGCTCCGAAGGGCACTGAAGCTTTCTTT. It encodes CSAPKGTEAFF.

This rearrangement joins TRBV29-1 to TRBJ1-1, with unresolved D. The CDR3 runs to 10 residues. V was cut by 8 bases and J by 5 bases, with 9 bases left in between. In germline, CDR1 is SQVTM, CDR2 ANQGSEA. CDR3 amino acids: CSPRRTEAFF. The CDR3 nucleotides are TGCAGCCCGCGACGGACTGAAGCTTTCTTT. The full variable domain, in which reference TRBV29-1 and TRBJ1-1 provide the parts outside the CDR3, is SAVISQKPSRDICQRGTSLTIQCQVDSQVTMMFWYRQQPGQSLTLIATANQGSEATYESGFVIDKFPISRPNLTFSTLTVSNMSPEDSSIYLCSPRRTEAFFGQGTRLTVV.

The rearrangement links TRBV30 to TRBJ1-1; perhaps TRBD1 as D (5 bases). The CDR3 runs 16 residues. Trimming left V 0 bases short and J 0 bases short, with 14 bases between. CDR1 GTSNPN and CDR2 SVGIG come from the germline V gene (reference sequence). The CDR3 nucleotides read TGTGCCTGGAGTGTACCGACAGCCACCATGAACACTGAAGCTTTCTTT. It yields the protein CAWSVPTATMNTEAFF.

V is TRBV29-1 and J is TRBJ2-1; D is tentatively TRBD1 or TRBD2 (5 bases each). Trimming cost V 5 bases and J 7 bases, with 15 bases left between them. This CDR3 contains 13 residues. Germline CDR1 reads SQVTM; CDR2 reads ANQGSEA. The CDR3 reads CSVKSTGTNEQFF. For the CDR3, the DNA is TGCAGCGTTAAAAGTACGGGGACGAATGAGCAGTTCTTC.

The chain carries TRBV5-4 and TRBJ1-2, with 8 bases identical to TRBD1. There are 14 residues in the CDR3. V lost 3 bases, J lost 8 bases, and 9 bases stayed unmatched. The germline V gene has CDR1 SGHNT and CDR2 YYREEE (reference sequence). The CDR3 sequence is CASSSDRASRGYTF. CDR3 nucleotides: TGTGCCAGCAGCTCGGACAGGGCCTCCCGCGGCTACACCTTC.

CDR3 in DNA: TGTGCCAGCACCCGTCTGAGTGGCCAAGAGACCCAGTACTTC. This translates into CASTRLSGQETQYF. The chain combines TRBV7-2 with TRBJ2-5; unclear D gene. This CDR3 has 14 amino acids. V lost 7 bases and J 1 base, leaving 13 bases between the germline ends. CDR1 and CDR2 (germline): SGHTA, FQGNSA.

This rearrangement joins TRBV12-3 or TRBV12-4 to TRBJ1-2, with 9 bases fitting TRBD1. This CDR3 has 13 amino acids. The V gene end was trimmed by 5 bases and the J gene end by 8 bases; junction bases not matched to a gene: 6. The DNA of the CDR3 is TGTGCCAGCAGTACCCGGACAGGGGACGGCTACACCTTC. Translating it yields CASSTRTGDGYTF.

The chain uses TRBV29-1 and TRBJ1-1; 10 positions agree with TRBD1. The germline gives CDR1 SQVTM, CDR2 ANQGSEA. V gave up 1 base and J gave up 6 bases; unmatched junction bases: 5. This CDR3 is built from 14 residues. Here the CDR3 reads CSVEGGQGVAEAFF. The CDR3 nucleotides read TGCAGCGTTGAAGGAGGACAGGGGGTCGCTGAAGCTTTCTTT. Complete variable domain (other parts from reference TRBV29-1 and TRBJ1-1): SAVISQKPSRDICQRGTSLTIQCQVDSQVTMMFWYRQQPGQSLTLIATANQGSEATYESGFVIDKFPISRPNLTFSTLTVSNMSPEDSSIYLCSVEGGQGVAEAFFGQGTRLTVV.

CDR3 protein: CSAALAGGNEQFF. The CDR3 nucleotides read TGCAGCGCCGCACTAGCGGGAGGGAATGAGCAGTTCTTC. The V call is TRBV29-1, the J call TRBJ2-1, with 13 bases that match TRBD2. The germline V gene has CDR1 SQVTM and CDR2 ANQGSEA. This CDR3 is 13 amino acids long. V gave up 7 bases and J gave up 7 bases; unmatched junction bases: 4.

V gene TRBV11-2 combines with J gene TRBJ2-2; D may be TRBD2 (5 bases). V was pared by 0 bases and J by 4 bases, with 15 bases between. The germline CDR1 and CDR2 sequences are SGHAT and FQNNGV. The length of the CDR3 is 17 residues. The CDR3 sequence: CASSLDSSSGSTGELFF. The CDR3 DNA reads TGTGCCAGCAGCTTAGATTCGAGTTCGGGGAGCACCGGGGAGCTGTTTTTT.

This rearrangement joins TRBV6-5 to TRBJ1-4; TRBD1 is a possible D gene (5 bases). The CDR3 totals 15 residues. The V and J ends lost 6 bases and 4 bases respectively, with 15 bases between them. Per germline, CDR1 MNHEY and CDR2 SVGAGI. The CDR3 region has the DNA TGTGCCAGCAGCACAGGATGGGGGAATAATGAAAAACTGTTTTTT. Its translation is CASSTGWGNNEKLFF.

This chain links TRBV5-4 with TRBJ2-1, with no clear D. The germline CDR1 and CDR2 sequences are SGHNT and YYREEE (reference sequence). This CDR3 spans 12 amino acids. The V end lost 2 bases, the J end lost 8 bases, and 8 bases lay between the germline ends. For the CDR3, the DNA is TGTGCCAGCAGCTTTATTTTCGATGAGCAGTTCTTC. It is translated as CASSFIFDEQFF.

The chain couples TRBV18 to TRBJ1-5, with D hard to call. Germline CDR1 KGHSH, CDR2 LQKENI. Trimming cost V 3 bases and J 1 base, with 13 bases left between them. The CDR3 loop spans 16 amino acids. The CDR3 loop is CASSPVGLASNQPQHF. In DNA form, the CDR3 reads TGTGCCAGCTCACCCGTCGGGTTGGCGAGCAATCAGCCCCAGCATTTT.

This clonotype was seen only a few times. This rearrangement joins TRBV19 to TRBJ2-7; TRBD1 matches at 7 bases. Germline-derived CDR1 and CDR2 are LNHDA and SQIVND (reference sequence). This CDR3 is built from 12 residues. V was pared by 6 bases and J by 5 bases, with 4 bases of the junction left unmatched. The DNA for the CDR3 is TGTGCCAGTAGCGACAGGGTTAACGAGCAGTACTTC. Amino acid sequence: CASSDRVNEQYF.

V usage is TRBV5-5 and J usage is TRBJ1-2; 10 nucleotides match TRBD1. Germline V CDR1 and CDR2: SGHKS, YYEKEE (reference sequence). Trimming took 4 bases from V and 6 from J; bases not matched to a gene: 6. The CDR3 is 14 residues long. Here the CDR3 DNA reads TGTGCCAGCAGCCGCCAGACAGGGGGCGATGGCTACACCTTC. Translation gives CASSRQTGGDGYTF. The entire variable domain, with the rest obtained from reference TRBV5-5 and TRBJ1-2, is as follows: DAGVTQSPTHLIKTRGQQVTLRCSPISGHKSVSWYQQVLGQGPQFIFQYYEKEERGRGNFPDRFSARQFPNYSSELNVNALLLGDSALYLCASSRQTGGDGYTFGSGTRLTVV.

The sample holds a few counts of this clonotype. Here the CDR3 reads CSLKKGELPGYTF. The CDR3 DNA sequence: TGCAGCCTAAAAAAGGGGGAGCTTCCTGGCTACACCTTC. The chain joins TRBV29-1 to TRBJ1-2; tentatively, D is TRBD1 (6 bases). Trimming took 8 bases from V and 7 from J, leaving 20 bases between them. Germline V gives CDR1 SQVTM, CDR2 ANQGSEA. The CDR3 totals 13 residues.

This clonotype was counted a single time. The chain combines TRBV29-1 with TRBJ1-2; D is unclear. The CDR3 is 12 amino acids. Germline-derived CDR1 and CDR2 are SQVTM and ANQGSEA. Trimming took off 4 bases at V and 2 bases at J, with 8 bases between the two ends. Written as DNA, the CDR3 is TGCAGCGTTGGTTGGCAGAACTATGGCTACACCTTC. Residues: CSVGWQNYGYTF. The full variable domain, rest sourced from reference TRBV29-1 and TRBJ1-2, is SAVISQKPSRDICQRGTSLTIQCQVDSQVTMMFWYRQQPGQSLTLIATANQGSEATYESGFVIDKFPISRPNLTFSTLTVSNMSPEDSSIYLCSVGWQNYGYTFGSGTRLTVV.

The chain links TRBV30 to TRBJ2-1, with TRBD2 as a possible D gene (6 bases). V lost 5 bases to trimming and J lost 5 bases, with 22 bases between them. Germline V gene sequence: CDR1 GTSNPN, CDR2 SVGIG (reference sequence). This CDR3 is 16 amino acids long. CDR3 amino acids: CAWDSGVKFPHNEQFF. The CDR3 DNA is TGTGCCTGGGATTCGGGAGTTAAATTTCCGCACAATGAGCAGTTCTTC.

This clonotype showed up just once. The rearrangement uses TRBV5-6 and TRBJ1-2; maybe TRBD1 (5 bases). The V and J ends lost 1 base and 6 bases respectively, with 7 bases between them. Per the germline V gene, CDR1 is SGHDT and CDR2 is YYEEEE. This CDR3 contains 12 residues. The CDR3 DNA sequence: TGTGCCAGCAGCTTGATGGGGCATGGCTACACCTTC. Encoded protein: CASSLMGHGYTF. The full variable domain, completed using reference TRBV5-6 and TRBJ1-2, is DAGVTQSPTHLIKTRGQQVTLRCSPKSGHDTVSWYQQALGQGPQFIFQYYEEEERQRGNFPDRFSGHQFPNYSSELNVNALLLGDSALYLCASSLMGHGYTFGSGTRLTVV.

J is TRBJ1-4 and V is TRBV4-2; 8 bases match TRBD1. CDR1 is LGHNA, CDR2 YNFKEQ, per germline. There are 15 residues in the CDR3. V trimming: 6 bases; J trimming: 5 bases; junction bases outside the gene matches: 8. The CDR3 DNA reads as TGTGCCAGCAGTTTCCCGGACAGGGCGAATGAAAAACTGTTTTTT. Translated: CASSFPDRANEKLFF.

The J gene is TRBJ2-1, the V gene TRBV27; TRBD2 matches 12 bases. Germline V lookup: CDR1 MNHEY, CDR2 SMNVEV (reference sequence). The V and J ends lost 7 bases and 7 bases, in that order; junction bases with no gene match: 8. CDR3 length: 15 amino acids. CDR3 bases: TGTGCCAGCACCGAACTAGCGGGAGGTATGAATGAGCAGTTCTTC. Its translation: CASTELAGGMNEQFF.

The table lists this clonotype with a count of one. The rearrangement joins TRBV6-5 to TRBJ1-6; TRBD1 is a possible D gene (6 bases). Germline CDR1 MNHEY, CDR2 SVGAGI. This CDR3 has 17 residues. Trimming removed 2 bases at V and 9 bases at J, with 20 bases between. The CDR3 reads CASSYGFRGPASSPLHF. The CDR3 DNA sequence: TGTGCCAGCAGTTACGGTTTTCGGGGGCCGGCCAGTTCACCCCTCCACTTT.

V usage is TRBV7-2 and J usage is TRBJ2-7, with a tentative D call TRBD2 (6 bases). Germline V CDR1 and CDR2: SGHTA, FQGNSA. Trimming removed 5 bases from V and 3 bases from J, with 14 bases in between. The CDR3 runs 14 residues. The DNA of the CDR3 is TGTGCCAGCAGCACTAGCCCTCAATTCTACGAGCAGTACTTC. It encodes CASSTSPQFYEQYF.

The chain combines TRBV29-1 with TRBJ1-1, with TRBD1 matching over 8 bases. Germline V gene sequence: CDR1 SQVTM, CDR2 ANQGSEA. The CDR3 has 11 amino acids. Here the CDR3 reads CNVLPGGLAFF. Here the CDR3 DNA reads TGCAACGTCCTACCAGGGGGCCTGGCTTTCTTT.

The table lists this clonotype with a count of one. This chain uses TRBV30 with TRBJ2-5; 12 bases are shared with TRBD2. Germline-derived CDR1 and CDR2 are GTSNPN and SVGIG (reference sequence). This CDR3 has 16 residues. Trimming took 2 bases from V and 2 from J; bases not matched to a gene: 6. The CDR3 loop is CAWSFGLAGIQETQYF. The CDR3 nucleotides read TGTGCCTGGAGTTTCGGACTAGCGGGGATTCAAGAGACCCAGTACTTC.

This clonotype appeared a single time. Relative to the germline gene, one junction end is altered; a read error may explain this. The chain is built from TRBV12-3 or TRBV12-4 and TRBJ2-1, with TRBD1 matching 7 bases. The CDR3 is made up of 15 amino acids. In DNA, the CDR3 is TGTGCCAGCAGCTTAGGGCAGGGGGTTCTCAGTGAGCAGTTCTTC. Its protein product is CASSLGQGVLSEQFF.